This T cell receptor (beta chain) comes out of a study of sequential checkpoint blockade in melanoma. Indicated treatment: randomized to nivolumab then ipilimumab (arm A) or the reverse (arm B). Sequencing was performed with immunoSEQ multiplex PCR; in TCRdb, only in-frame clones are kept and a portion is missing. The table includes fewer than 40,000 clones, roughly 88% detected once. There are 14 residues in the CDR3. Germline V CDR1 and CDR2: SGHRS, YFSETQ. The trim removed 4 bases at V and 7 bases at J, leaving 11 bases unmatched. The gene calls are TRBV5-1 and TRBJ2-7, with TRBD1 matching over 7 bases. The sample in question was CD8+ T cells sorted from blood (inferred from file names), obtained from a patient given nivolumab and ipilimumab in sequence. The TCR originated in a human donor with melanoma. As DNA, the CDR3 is TGCGCCAGCAGCGTAAAGGGGGCGGCCGGGGAGCAGTACTTC. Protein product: CASSVKGAAGEQYF.